The 15 T cell receptor beta chains presented below share a single source sample, sequenced in a study of T cell responses to AZD1222 COVID-19 vaccine (dated by TCRdb to the early 2020s). Libraries came from the immunoSEQ multiplex PCR assay. Drawn from immuneACCESS, this table holds only the in-frame rearrangements with V and J called that TCRdb kept. Clones are partly lost; checked studies trace under half to an unresolved V gene and leave the rest unexplained. The sample table holds more than 140,000 clones, of which 88% were seen once. The ten largest account for roughly 3.5% of the sample. Interpreted using the paper, the time point label stands for: baseline before first vaccination. Explained via the paper, the treatment or condition label denotes: meningococcal conjugate vaccine given as trial control. This specimen consisted of peripheral blood, obtained on day 0 of MenACWY control vaccination. The source is an adult in good health.

This sequence joins TRBV5-1 and TRBJ1-1; D is ambiguous. This CDR3 is 14 amino acids long. The V end was cut by 4 bases, the J end by 2 bases, with 12 bases between. The germline gives CDR1 SGHRS, CDR2 YFSETQ. CDR3 loop: CASSGSLGNTEAFF. The CDR3 DNA is TGCGCCAGCAGCGGCTCGTTGGGCAACACTGAAGCTTTCTTT.

CDR3 region: CASSKKGTGEAGELFF. CDR3 in DNA: TGTGCCAGCTCCAAGAAAGGGACAGGGGAAGCCGGGGAGCTGTTTTTT. The gene calls are TRBV6-4 and TRBJ2-2; 10 positions agree with TRBD1. This CDR3 has 16 residues. CDR1 is MRHNA and CDR2 is SNTAGT in the germline V gene. The trim removed 8 bases at V and 6 bases at J, leaving 12 bases unmatched.

The rearrangement uses TRBV5-1 and TRBJ2-1, with TRBD2 identical over 8 bases. CDR1 is SGHRS and CDR2 is YFSETQ in the germline V gene. The CDR3 spans 17 residues. J lost 0 bases, V lost 5 bases, and 10 bases had no gene match. The CDR3 here is CASSGTRGSPSYNEQFF. The CDR3 region has the DNA TGCGCCAGCAGTGGGACTAGGGGTTCCCCCTCCTACAATGAGCAGTTCTTC.

The chain joins TRBV6-5 to TRBJ1-4; 8 bases align to TRBD1. V shed 5 bases, J shed 7 bases, and the junction held 6 bases outside the gene matches. The germline gives CDR1 MNHEY, CDR2 SVGAGI. This CDR3 is 14 amino acids long. The CDR3 protein is CASSTTGVGEKLFF. For the CDR3, the DNA is TGTGCCAGCAGTACGACAGGGGTCGGTGAAAAACTGTTTTTT.

This chain links TRBV6-5 with TRBJ2-1; 10 positions match TRBD1. V lost 7 bases to trimming and J lost 4 bases; unmatched junction nucleotides: 4. This CDR3 spans 14 amino acids. Germline V gives CDR1 MNHEY, CDR2 SVGAGI. CDR3 nucleotide sequence: TGTGCCAGCACCCGACAGGGGGCTTACAATGAGCAGTTCTTC. It codes for CASTRQGAYNEQFF.

The chain couples TRBV6-1 to TRBJ1-4; D is ambiguous. This CDR3 comprises 15 residues. V dropped 6 bases and J dropped 0 bases, with 11 bases sitting between them. Germline V gene sequence: CDR1 MNHNS, CDR2 SASEGT. CDR3 sequence (DNA): TGTGCCAGCAGCGGAAGGGATACAACTAATGAAAAACTGTTTTTT. Translated: CASSGRDTTNEKLFF.

V and J are TRBV4-3 and TRBJ1-3, with TRBD1 matching 7 bases. Per germline, CDR1 LGHNA and CDR2 YSLEER. The CDR3 extends over 15 amino acids. The J segment lost 1 base and the V segment lost 5 bases, leaving 5 bases of the junction unmatched. CDR3 loop: CASSGRQGSGNTIYF. In DNA, the CDR3 is TGCGCCAGCAGCGGCCGACAGGGTTCTGGAAACACCATATATTTT.

This chain connects TRBV4-1 to TRBJ1-1, with unresolved D. The CDR3 covers 14 residues. CDR1 is MGHRA, CDR2 YSYEKL, per germline. V shed 1 base and J shed 1 base, with 7 bases lying between them. CDR3 region: CASSQVRGNTEAFF. In nucleotides, the CDR3 is TGCGCCAGCAGCCAAGTTCGGGGGAACACTGAAGCTTTCTTT.

This clone has just one count. The chain couples TRBV18 to TRBJ1-5; a weak D match, TRBD1 (5 bases). The CDR3 covers 14 residues. The germline V gene encodes CDR1 KGHSH and CDR2 LQKENI. Between the trimmed V and J ends, which lost 3 bases and 5 bases, there was a span of 11 bases. Here the CDR3 reads CASSPLREDQPQHF. CDR3 bases: TGTGCCAGCTCACCTCTCAGGGAGGATCAGCCCCAGCATTTT.

The chain is built from TRBV19 and TRBJ1-6; D not resolved. The CDR3 runs to 15 residues. Germline V CDR1 and CDR2: LNHDA, SQIVND (reference sequence). Trimming pared 3 bases from V and 4 bases from J, leaving 10 bases between. CDR3 residues: CASSIRAAYNSPLHF. The CDR3 DNA reads as TGTGCCAGTAGTATTCGGGCAGCGTATAATTCACCCCTCCACTTT.

The chain joins TRBV18 to TRBJ1-2; 9 bases match TRBD1. Germline-derived CDR1 and CDR2 are KGHSH and LQKENI. The CDR3 loop spans 16 amino acids. Germline trimming cut 3 bases from V and 8 bases from J; bases unmatched to any gene: 13. The CDR3, as DNA: TGTGCCAGCTCACCCGGACAGGGGCCTGAAGGGTCGGGCTACACCTTC. As protein: CASSPGQGPEGSGYTF.

The CDR3 spells CASSPRQGRDTEAFF. Here the CDR3 DNA reads TGCGCCAGCAGCCCTAGACAGGGGAGGGACACTGAAGCTTTCTTT. This chain uses TRBV5-1 with TRBJ1-1, with 8 positions matching TRBD1. The CDR3 length is 15 residues. The V gene's germline CDR1 is SGHRS and CDR2 YFSETQ. The trim removed 4 bases at V and 3 bases at J, leaving 8 bases unmatched.

The chain links TRBV30 to TRBJ2-3; 7 bases align to TRBD1. With 0 bases clipped from V and 4 bases from J, the junction kept 7 bases outside the gene matches. From germline, CDR1 is GTSNPN and CDR2 SVGIG (reference sequence). This CDR3 has 15 amino acids. The CDR3 nucleotides are TGTGCCTGGAGTGTAAGACAGGGTGGGGCAGATACGCAGTATTTT. Translating gives CAWSVRQGGADTQYF.

This clone was detected once. The gene calls are TRBV27 and TRBJ1-5; unclear D gene. The CDR3 contains 14 residues. V was trimmed by 1 base and J by 7 bases, leaving 11 bases between them. In germline, CDR1 is MNHEY, CDR2 SMNVEV (reference sequence). CDR3 sequence: CASSLYRSEQPQHF. The CDR3 DNA is TGTGCCAGCAGTTTATACAGATCGGAACAGCCCCAGCATTTT.

This clone was seen a handful of times. This chain connects TRBV18 to TRBJ1-1, with TRBD1 identical over 7 bases. Unmatched junction bases numbered 4, after V lost 8 bases and J lost 1 base. The CDR3 runs to 13 residues. From germline, CDR1 is KGHSH and CDR2 LQKENI. CDR3 amino acids: CASAGQANTEAFF. CDR3 nucleotides: TGTGCCAGCGCCGGACAGGCGAACACTGAAGCTTTCTTT. Complete variable domain (other parts from reference TRBV18 and TRBJ1-1): NAGVMQNPRHLVRRRGQEARLRCSPMKGHSHVYWYRQLPEEGLKFMVYLQKENIIDESGMPKERFSAEFPKEGPSILRIQQVVRGDSAAYFCASAGQANTEAFFGQGTRLTVV.